This TCR beta chain is drawn from a study of graft-versus-host responses after intestinal transplantation. Whole-study context: Recipients were all induced with anti-thymocyte globulin, then given tacrolimus and steroids for around 3 years.

TCRdb's copy holds only in-frame clones and misses some; the assay was immunoSEQ multiplex PCR. The repertoire has tens of thousands of clones, approximately 95% of them found once; the top ten carry around 0.25%. The CDR3 sequence is 13 residues long. Trimming removed 3 bases from V and 2 bases from J, with 8 bases in between. The germline CDR1 and CDR2 sequences are MNHEY and SMNVEV (reference sequence). To note about this clone: What it binds is unknown. This specimen includes other DNA sequences encoding the same CDR3.

Sequenced here: unstimulated CD8+ T cells sorted from spleen or lymph node cells, sampled before transplant. This sequence joins TRBV27 and TRBJ2-7; D unresolved. The TCR sequence derives from a human donor who was the organ donor for an intestinal transplant. This CDR3 reads CASSFQGTYEQYF. CDR3 in DNA: TGTGCCAGCAGTTTCCAAGGAACCTACGAGCAGTACTTC.